A selection of T cell receptor beta chains follows, all from one sample in a study of T cell repertoires in cytomegalovirus infection. For these TCRs, the target antigens are not known. MiXCR, applied by TCRdb to the reads, yields one record per CDR3 protein. The sample includes around 800,000 distinct CDR3 sequences, about 33% of them seen just once. Sequenced here: cultured CD8+ T cells from PBMCs, sampled from culture after CMV antigen stimulation. Receptor source: a human donor in good health (CMV status not recorded). Some clones in this sample may be carry-over from other donors' samples. Each CDR3 is given with its conserved first and last residue. The D gene is left open where the match is weak. A clone size is listed for some rows: how often the clone was seen (once, few, many), or a class if it is expanded.

CSVEGASGGFTDTQYF	TGCAGCGTTGAAGGCGCTAGCGGGGGATTCACAGATACGCAGTATTTT	TRBD2	-	TRBV29-1	TRBJ2-3
CASSFERIGTESNGYTF	TGTGCCAGCAGTTTTGAGAGAATTGGGACAGAGTCTAATGGCTACACCTTC	TRBD1	-	TRBV6-6	TRBJ1-2
CASSLQQGAYQPQHF	TGTGCCAGCAGTTTACAACAGGGGGCCTACCAGCCCCAGCATTTT	TRBD1	-	TRBV12-3/TRBV12-4	TRBJ1-5
CASSQESGLSTDTQYF	TGCGCCAGCAGCCAAGAATCGGGGCTTAGCACAGATACGCAGTATTTT	-	-	TRBV4-1	TRBJ2-3
CASSPSFGGFYGYTF	TGTGCCAGCAGCCCATCCTTCGGAGGATTCTATGGCTACACCTTC	-	few	TRBV7-9	TRBJ1-2
CASSWSGNSPLHF	TGTGCCAGCAGTTGGTCCGGGAATTCACCCCTCCACTTT	-	-	TRBV27	TRBJ1-6
CATSSRDKRTDTQYF	TGTGCCACCAGTTCCCGGGACAAGCGCACAGATACGCAGTATTTT	-	-	TRBV24-1	TRBJ2-3
CSVESGEPNELFF	TGCAGCGTTGAATCAGGGGAGCCTAATGAACTGTTTTTT	-	-	TRBV29-1	TRBJ1-4
CASRHPAYEQYF	TGTGCCAGCAGACACCCCGCCTACGAGCAGTACTTC	-	once	TRBV6-2/TRBV6-3	TRBJ2-7
CASRGSGRGTSGNTIYF	TGTGCCAGCAGGGGGTCCGGCAGGGGGACCTCTGGAAACACCATATATTTT	TRBD1	many	TRBV7-2	TRBJ1-3
CASSLVTGLGYGYTF	TGTGCCAGCAGCTTAGTAACAGGGTTGGGCTATGGCTACACCTTC	-	-	TRBV5-6	TRBJ1-2
CASSYTGGNEQFF	TGTGCCAGCAGTTACACCGGAGGCAATGAGCAGTTCTTC	-	few	TRBV6-5	TRBJ2-1
CASSLPPPDRGLANTGELFF	TGTGCCAGCAGCCTACCGCCGCCGGACAGGGGACTTGCGAACACCGGGGAGCTGTTTTTT	TRBD1	-	TRBV7-9	TRBJ2-2
CASSPSTQARVAGDF	TGTGCCAGCAGCCCGTCGACCCAGGCCCGGGTAGCAGGGGACTTC	-	few	TRBV7-9	TRBJ2-7
CASARLSGASYEQYF	TGTGCCAGCGCCCGACTTAGCGGGGCCTCCTACGAGCAGTACTTC	TRBD2	-	TRBV12-3/TRBV12-4	TRBJ2-7
CASSKGQDLLNQPQHF	TGTGCCAGCAGTAAGGGACAGGACCTTCTCAATCAGCCCCAGCATTTT	TRBD1	-	TRBV2	TRBJ1-5
CASSEETGEGFKETQYF	TGCGCCAGCAGCGAAGAGACTGGGGAGGGCTTTAAGGAGACCCAGTACTTC	TRBD2	-	TRBV4-3	TRBJ2-5
CASSVPGMGGNTEAFF	TGTGCCAGCAGCGTACCTGGGATGGGGGGGAACACTGAAGCTTTCTTT	-	few	TRBV9	TRBJ1-1
CASSLASRSYGYTF	TGTGCCAGCAGTTTAGCGAGTCGGAGCTATGGCTACACCTTC	-	-	TRBV12-3/TRBV12-4	TRBJ1-2
CASTPSGGGNTEAFF	TGTGCCAGCACCCCGTCAGGGGGGGGGAACACTGAAGCTTTCTTT	TRBD1	few	TRBV12-3/TRBV12-4	TRBJ1-1
CASSVDRGINEQFF	TGTGCCAGCAGCGTTGACAGAGGAATCAATGAGCAGTTCTTC	-	-	TRBV9	TRBJ2-1
CASSSSVTSTDTQYF	TGTGCCAGCAGTTCCTCCGTGACTAGCACAGATACGCAGTATTTT	-	few	TRBV28	TRBJ2-3
CASSVPVPYSPLHF	TGCGCCAGCAGTGTGCCAGTTCCCTATTCACCCCTCCACTTT	-	few	TRBV10-2	TRBJ1-6
CASSEYGRNSYNEQFF	TGTGCCAGCAGTGAATATGGCAGGAACTCCTACAATGAGCAGTTCTTC	-	-	TRBV25-1	TRBJ2-1
CASSLWAGTKYNSPLHF	TGTGCCAGCAGTTTATGGGCAGGGACTAAGTATAATTCACCCCTCCACTTT	-	-	TRBV27	TRBJ1-6
CASSSLESFSGNTIYF	TGTGCCAGCAGTTCCCTTGAGAGCTTCTCTGGAAACACCATATATTTT	-	-	TRBV6-6	TRBJ1-3
CASGHRGLDTDTQYF	TGTGCCAGCGGGCACAGGGGGTTGGACACAGATACGCAGTATTTT	TRBD1	-	TRBV7-9	TRBJ2-3
CASSDHTSGSYEQYF	TGCGCCAGCAGTGACCACACTAGCGGGTCGTACGAGCAGTACTTC	TRBD2	-	TRBV10-2	TRBJ2-7
CSARDGTGVHQPQHF	TGCAGTGCTAGAGATGGGACAGGGGTACATCAGCCCCAGCATTTT	TRBD1	few	TRBV20-1	TRBJ1-5
CATLEGYGYTF	TGTGCCACCCTAGAGGGCTATGGCTACACCTTC	-	-	TRBV12-3/TRBV12-4	TRBJ1-2
CASFGTGDNTGELFF	TGTGCCAGCTTCGGGACAGGGGACAACACCGGGGAGCTGTTTTTT	TRBD1	-	TRBV2	TRBJ2-2
CASRPGGYNEQFF	TGTGCCAGCAGGCCAGGGGGATACAATGAGCAGTTCTTC	TRBD1	many	TRBV7-9	TRBJ2-1
CASSRSGLSHYGYTF	TGTGCCAGCAGCCGTTCGGGCCTCTCACACTATGGCTACACCTTC	-	-	TRBV14	TRBJ1-2
CASSLAVVTGGTDTQYF	TGTGCCAGCAGCTTGGCCGTCGTAACAGGGGGAACAGATACGCAGTATTTT	TRBD1	-	TRBV5-6	TRBJ2-3
CASSPEQGEVNIQYF	TGTGCCAGCAGCCCTGAACAGGGAGAGGTGAACATTCAGTACTTC	-	few	TRBV7-9	TRBJ2-4
CASSFLAGRHQETQYF	TGTGCCAGCAGTTTTTTAGCGGGGCGCCATCAAGAGACCCAGTACTTC	TRBD2	-	TRBV27	TRBJ2-5
CSALPSGRGVYNEQFF	TGCAGTGCTCTGCCCTCCGGGCGGGGAGTCTACAATGAGCAGTTCTTC	-	-	TRBV20-1	TRBJ2-1
CATSTSSLRGGYNEQFF	TGTGCCACCAGTACCTCATCGCTTCGGGGGGGTTACAATGAGCAGTTCTTC	TRBD2	many	TRBV24-1	TRBJ2-1
CASSIVGQQETQYF	TGTGCCAGTAGTATAGTAGGGCAGCAAGAGACCCAGTACTTC	-	few	TRBV19	TRBJ2-5
CASRDLLGNQPQHF	TGTGCCAGCAGGGACCTCTTAGGCAATCAGCCCCAGCATTTT	-	many	TRBV6-1	TRBJ1-5
CASRRQGEETQYF	TGTGCCAGCAGGAGACAGGGGGAAGAGACCCAGTACTTC	TRBD1	few	TRBV2	TRBJ2-5
CASIPVGANVLTF	TGTGCCAGTATCCCAGTTGGGGCCAACGTCCTGACTTTC	-	-	TRBV19	TRBJ2-6